This T cell receptor (beta chain) was captured by sequencing in a study of blood T cell repertoires in COVID-19. The CDR3 sequence is 14 residues long. The V and J ends lost 3 bases and 1 base respectively, with 10 bases between them. Germline CDR1 LNHNV, CDR2 YYDKDF (reference sequence). The method was immunoSEQ multiplex PCR; TCRdb's version includes in-frame clones alone and lacks a portion of them. Seen here are approximately 190,000 clones, 80% to 85% observed once, and the top ten hold 3.2%. This TCR was recovered from a woman between 25 and 40 years old who had been exposed to COVID-19. Sequencing was done on a sample of PBMCs or T cells enriched from blood (not recorded which). The rearrangement uses TRBV15 and TRBJ2-7, with a possible D match to TRBD1 (5 bases). In DNA, the CDR3 is TGTGCCACCAGCAGTTCGACAGATTCCTACGAGCAGTACTTC. This codes for CATSSSTDSYEQYF.